The 8 T cell receptor beta chains below were found in one sample sequenced in a study of glioma-infiltrating T cells. Amplification of TCR alpha and beta CDR3 regions from RNA used iRepertoire nested multiplex PCR. TCRdb redid the calling of the multiplex PCR reads with MiXCR, one entry per CDR3 protein. This table holds about 210,000 distinct CDR3 sequences, about 31% found once. Sequences were obtained from glioma tissue, nonneoplastic brain tissue, or PBMCs (not recorded which). The receptors originated from a human donor with low-grade glioma or glioblastoma, undergoing nonglioma brain surgery, or in good health (not recorded which).

The table lists this clonotype with many counts. The chain has TRBV5-1 and TRBJ1-5; weak D call: TRBD1 (5 bases). Germline V gene lookup returns CDR1 SGHRS and CDR2 YFSETQ. Trimming removed 2 bases from V and 1 base from J, with 7 bases in between. There are 14 residues in the CDR3. The chain's CDR3 is CASSLTGSNQPQHF. Here the CDR3 DNA reads TGCGCCAGCAGCTTAACAGGCAGCAATCAGCCCCAGCATTTT.

This clonotype was seen ten or more times. The chain joins TRBV6-2 or TRBV6-3 to TRBJ1-2; TRBD1 is a possible D gene (5 bases). The CDR3 length is 13 residues. V dropped 6 bases and J dropped 2 bases, with 10 bases sitting between them. Germline assignment: CDR1 MNHEY and CDR2 SVGEGT. Written as DNA, the CDR3 is TGTGCCAGCAGGCCGCCAGGGAACTATGGCTACACCTTC. Its translation is CASRPPGNYGYTF.

This chain links TRBV30 with TRBJ2-5; D unresolved. The tail of the sequence fits TRBJ2-1 better, so the J call may be wrong. From germline, CDR1 is GTSNPN and CDR2 SVGIG (reference sequence). The CDR3 is 13 residues long. This CDR3 is CAWESALYNEQFF. The CDR3, as DNA: TGTGCCTGGGAGTCGGCGCTGTACAATGAGCAGTTCTTC.

The sample holds a few counts of this clonotype. A read error may explain this, as a much larger clone is one base away. The chain employs TRBV3-1 and TRBJ1-5; D gene uncertain. V dropped 5 bases and J dropped 5 bases, with 13 bases sitting between them. Germline CDR1 LGHDT, CDR2 YNNKEL (reference sequence). The CDR3 runs to 14 residues. In nucleotides, the CDR3 is TGTGCCAGCAGCAAAAGACAATCAGATCAGCCCCAGCATTTT. Translation: CASSKRQSDQPQHF.

Ten or more counts support this clonotype. The chain is built from TRBV6-1 and TRBJ2-7; no firm D call. CDR3 length: 13 amino acids. CDR1 and CDR2 from the germline V gene are MNHNS and SASEGT. V lost 2 bases and J 3 bases, leaving 8 bases between the germline ends. CDR3 residues: CASSENRNYEQYF. CDR3 coding DNA: TGTGCCAGCAGTGAAAACAGAAACTACGAGCAGTACTTC.

Worth noting for this clonotype: The CDR3 does not close with the conserved phenylalanine or tryptophan, likely indicating a read error. The V gene is TRBV19, the J gene TRBJ2-3, with TRBD1 as a possible D gene (5 bases). Looked up from germline, CDR1 is LNHDA and CDR2 is SQIVND (reference sequence). CDR3 size: 14 residues. The CDR3 is CASSIGSFTGTQYY. CDR3 nucleotide sequence: TGTGCCAGTAGTATAGGCAGCTTCACAGGTACGCAGTATTAT.

V usage is TRBV7-9 and J usage is TRBJ2-1, with D perhaps matching TRBD1 (6 bases). The germline gives CDR1 SEHNR, CDR2 FQNEAQ (reference sequence). Deletions cut 5 bases from V and 0 bases from J, with 14 bases between. The CDR3 spans 16 residues. Here the CDR3 DNA reads TGTGCCAGCAGCCCAATGACAGGATACTCCTACAATGAGCAGTTCTTC. The encoded protein is CASSPMTGYSYNEQFF.

This clonotype has ten or more counts. This chain joins TRBV7-8 and TRBJ2-5; 7 nucleotides align to TRBD1. Losses at the gene ends were 2 bases for V and 1 base for J; bases not matched to a gene: 7. Germline CDR1 reads SGHVS; CDR2 reads FQNEAQ. The length of the CDR3 is 16 residues. CDR3 residues: CASSLRQTGIQETQYF. The DNA of the CDR3 is TGTGCCAGCAGCTTACGACAGACAGGGATCCAAGAGACCCAGTACTTC.